This entry lists 7 T cell receptor beta chains sequenced from one sample in a study of resident and recirculating memory T cells in vitiligo. The protocol was immunoSEQ multiplex PCR, while the TCRdb copy is restricted to in-frame clones and leaves out a portion. The repertoire holds 75,000 to 95,000 clones, with 90% to 95% as singletons. The sequenced sample was blood. These receptors all come from a male donor with vitiligo.

The chain links TRBV2 to TRBJ2-7; tentative D call: TRBD1 (6 bases). Germline assignment: CDR1 SNHLY and CDR2 FYNNEI. V dropped 6 bases and J dropped 5 bases, with 11 bases sitting between them. CDR3 length equals 12 residues. The CDR3 bases are TGTGCCAGCAGAACGGACAGCGACGAGCAGTACTTC. This sequence encodes CASRTDSDEQYF.

J is TRBJ2-7 and V is TRBV4-1; the match to TRBD2 covers 7 bases. The V gene's germline CDR1 is MGHRA and CDR2 YSYEKL. The V segment lost 4 bases and the J segment 0 bases; nucleotides outside the gene matches: 6. This CDR3 is 15 amino acids long. Here the CDR3 reads CASSPTLARSYEQYF. The CDR3 nucleotides read TGCGCCAGCAGCCCCACACTAGCGCGCTCCTACGAGCAGTACTTC.

V gene TRBV28 combines with J gene TRBJ2-7; TRBD2 is a possible D gene (5 bases). The germline gives CDR1 MDHEN, CDR2 SYDVKM. The CDR3 runs to 17 residues. The V and J ends lost 3 bases and 2 bases respectively, with 20 bases between them. The CDR3 nucleotides are TGTGCCAGCAGTTTCACCCCCGTGGGGAGATCAACCTACGAGCAGTACTTC. Its protein is CASSFTPVGRSTYEQYF. Full variable domain (rest looked up from reference TRBV28 and TRBJ2-7): DVKVTQSSRYLVKRTGEKVFLECVQDMDHENMFWYRQDPGLGLRLIYFSYDVKMKEKGDIPEGYSVSREKKERFSLILESASTNQTSMYLCASSFTPVGRSTYEQYFGPGTRLTVT.

This clone was counted a few times. The chain has TRBV28 and TRBJ1-1, with 7 bases aligning to TRBD1. Germline CDR1 MDHEN, CDR2 SYDVKM. The CDR3 is 13 residues long. Here the CDR3 DNA reads TGTGTCGGACAGGCCTCCGGGCGGACTGAAGCTTTCTTT. Protein sequence: CVGQASGRTEAFF.

The chain links TRBV7-6 to TRBJ2-7; maybe TRBD1 (5 bases). CDR1 is SGHVS, CDR2 FNYEAQ, per germline. The germline V and J ends were trimmed by 1 base and 2 bases, with 9 bases remaining between them. There are 14 residues in the CDR3. CDR3 sequence reads: CASSLGGHPYEQYF. DNA of the CDR3: TGTGCCAGCAGCTTAGGGGGCCATCCCTACGAGCAGTACTTC.

CDR3 DNA sequence: TGTGCCAGCAGCGCGGGTGGGGGACAGGGAAGAGAGACCCAGTACTTC. Its protein is CASSAGGGQGRETQYF. The chain employs TRBV9 and TRBJ2-5, with 9 bases lining up with TRBD1. Germline values: CDR1 SGDLS, CDR2 YYNGEE. This CDR3 comprises 16 residues. The V gene end was trimmed by 3 bases and the J gene end by 4 bases; junction bases not matched to a gene: 10.

This chain links TRBV21-1 with TRBJ2-5; TRBD2, the table's D call, lacks a check against the DNA. TRBV21-1 is flagged as a pseudogene. The CDR3 consists of 15 residues. The DNA of the CDR3 is TGTGCCAGCAACCCAGCGGTCGAGTACCAAGAGACCCAGTACTTC. Translating gives CASNPAVEYQETQYF.